This T cell receptor beta chain stems from a study of cytomegalovirus exposure and HLA in healthy donors. With 60 Vbeta and 13 Jbeta primers, the PCR was carried out. TCRdb keeps only in-frame clones here, not all; method: immunoSEQ multiplex PCR. Of 200,000 to 250,000 clones in the sample, 70% to 85% were seen once. The CDR3 length is 15 residues. V was pared by 0 bases and J by 2 bases, with 10 bases between. Germline V CDR1 and CDR2: LGHNA, YSLEER. The rearrangement links TRBV4-3 to TRBJ1-2; D not resolved. This TCR derives from a woman aged 40 to 49 in good health and CMV-seronegative. The sample taken for sequencing was PBMCs. The CDR3 DNA reads as TGCGCCAGCAGCCAAGATCTGGCAGCGAACTATGGCTACACCTTC. Protein sequence: CASSQDLAANYGYTF.